The TCR beta chain described here comes from a study of blood T cell repertoires in COVID-19. Study-wide background: Some COVID-19 samples were acute and others convalescent; all came from the United States, Italy and Spain. Sources were T cells, B-cell-depleted T cells, or PBMCs; the material itself was cDNA or gDNA.

Original methodology: Amplification with reference gene primers provided the estimates of nucleated cell counts. Measured with immunoSEQ multiplex PCR; TCRdb has only the in-frame clones, and not every one. V, J and clone size are taken as reported in that table, and D and trimming were inferred from the DNA itself. The table records 200,000 to 250,000 clones, 85% to 90% of them present only once. CDR3 length: 15 residues. Trimming left V 7 bases short and J 4 bases short, with 17 bases between. Germline CDR1 is SGDLS and CDR2 is YYNGEE. Sequencing input: peripheral blood. The receptor's source is an elderly man with acute or convalescent COVID-19. This rearrangement joins TRBV9 to TRBJ2-2; perhaps TRBD2 as D (6 bases). The CDR3 reads CASGSVTSRTGELFF. DNA of the CDR3: TGTGCCAGCGGTTCCGTAACTAGCCGCACCGGGGAGCTGTTTTTT.